This T cell receptor (beta chain) emerged from a study of blood T cell repertoires in COVID-19. In the authors' methods: Amplifying reference gene primers gave estimates of nucleated cell counts. This table comes from immunoSEQ multiplex PCR, and its TCRdb copy is limited to in-frame clones, with some not included. D and trimming were read from the DNA, whereas the V and J calls and clone size are those reported in that table. The sample includes over 90,000 clones, approximately 88% of them seen just once. This clone has just one count. CDR1 and CDR2 (germline): SGHRS, YFSETQ. Trimming at V came to 4 bases and at J to 3 bases, leaving 9 bases not matched to a gene. CDR3 length: 15 residues.

The clonotype was recovered from a human donor in a cohort sampled during active COVID-19. The sample consisted of peripheral blood. The chain carries TRBV5-1 and TRBJ1-2; 7 nucleotides line up with TRBD1. For the CDR3, the DNA is TGCGCCAGCAGCGATATCCGGGACAGATACTATGGCTACACCTTC. Encoded protein: CASSDIRDRYYGYTF.